Below, 13 T cell receptor beta chains from the same sample are listed, as sequenced in a study of blood T cell repertoires in COVID-19. Only in-frame clones appear in the TCRdb table, and some are missing; sequencing was by immunoSEQ multiplex PCR. This table holds more than 35,000 clones, 80% to 90% found once. The sample was peripheral blood. These receptors all come from a man aged 25-45 years with active or convalescent COVID-19.

The chain has TRBV5-1 and TRBJ1-2; 7 bases match TRBD1. The CDR3 contains 12 residues. The J segment lost 6 bases and the V segment lost 4 bases, leaving 3 bases of the junction unmatched. The germline gives CDR1 SGHRS, CDR2 YFSETQ. The CDR3 here is CASSPGGNGYTF. The CDR3 bases are TGCGCCAGCAGCCCAGGGGGAAATGGCTACACCTTC.

V is TRBV5-1 and J is TRBJ2-3, with 9 bases fitting TRBD2. Germline lookup yields CDR1 SGHRS and CDR2 YFSETQ. There are 18 residues in the CDR3. V trimming: 0 bases; J trimming: 6 bases; junction bases outside the gene matches: 14. CDR3 nucleotide sequence: TGCGCCAGCAGCTTGGGGTCAGGACCAGCGGGGGGAAGGGATACGCAGTATTTT. Residues: CASSLGSGPAGGRDTQYF.

V gene TRBV12-3 or TRBV12-4 combines with J gene TRBJ1-5, with D tentatively TRBD1 (5 bases). The CDR3 has 12 residues. Deletions cut 1 base from V and 13 bases from J, with 11 bases between. DNA of the CDR3: TGTGCCAGCAGTTTAGGTGTGGGGCCACAGCATTTT. It yields the protein CASSLGVGPQHF.

The CDR3 DNA sequence: TGTGCCAGTAGTACCCGAAAGGGGCGGCTGGGGAACACTGAAGCTTTCTTT. It encodes CASSTRKGRLGNTEAFF. The chain links TRBV19 to TRBJ1-1; D possibly corresponds to TRBD1 (5 bases). CDR1 and CDR2 from the germline V gene are LNHDA and SQIVND (reference sequence). The V end lost 4 bases, the J end lost 1 base, and 19 bases lay between the germline ends. The CDR3 sequence is 17 residues long.

V and J are TRBV25-1 and TRBJ1-2; weak D call: TRBD1 (5 bases). There are 15 residues in the CDR3. From germline, CDR1 is MGHDK and CDR2 SYGVNS. Trimming took off 4 bases at V and 7 bases at J, with 19 bases between the two ends. The CDR3 loop reads CASSANRDFEGGYTF. CDR3 bases: TGTGCCAGCAGTGCTAACCGGGACTTTGAAGGTGGCTACACCTTC.

The chain is built from TRBV10-2 and TRBJ2-2; D unresolved. V dropped 8 bases and J dropped 0 bases, with 7 bases sitting between them. This CDR3 spans 13 amino acids. Germline assignment: CDR1 WSHSY and CDR2 SAAADI. The CDR3 region is CASAQANTGELFF. In DNA, the CDR3 is TGCGCCAGCGCCCAGGCGAACACCGGGGAGCTGTTTTTT.

The chain couples TRBV6-6 to TRBJ2-5, with 7 bases that match TRBD1. Germline V lookup: CDR1 MNHNY, CDR2 SVGAGI (reference sequence). CDR3 length equals 14 residues. V trimming: 9 bases; J trimming: 7 bases; junction bases outside the gene matches: 14. CDR3 sequence (DNA): TGTGCCAGGGTGGGGGCAGGGGGTTATGGGACCCAGTACTTC. Amino acids: CARVGAGGYGTQYF.

The chain employs TRBV6-2 or TRBV6-3 and TRBJ2-7; no clear D. Germline-derived CDR1 and CDR2 are MNHEY and SVGEGT. The CDR3 loop spans 13 amino acids. V was trimmed by 2 bases and J by 3 bases, leaving 8 bases between them. Here the CDR3 reads CASSYGPNYEQYV. The CDR3 DNA is TGTGCCAGCAGTTACGGGCCGAACTACGAGCAGTACGTC.

The chain couples TRBV9 to TRBJ2-2, with a weak D call TRBD1 (5 bases). CDR3 length: 16 residues. Looked up from germline, CDR1 is SGDLS and CDR2 is YYNGEE. V dropped 3 bases and J dropped 6 bases, with 18 bases sitting between them. The CDR3: CASSALQQAKAGELFF. The CDR3 DNA reads TGTGCCAGCAGCGCCCTCCAACAGGCAAAGGCCGGGGAGCTGTTTTTT.

The chain joins TRBV27 to TRBJ2-1; no clear D gene. CDR1 and CDR2 from the germline V gene are MNHEY and SMNVEV (reference sequence). Trimming stripped 4 bases from V and 5 bases from J, with 9 bases between. The CDR3 consists of 13 residues. In nucleotides, the CDR3 is TGTGCCAGCAGTTCCCCGCGGAACAATGAGCAGTTCTTC. Protein product: CASSSPRNNEQFF.

J is TRBJ2-1 and V is TRBV27; 12 positions agree with TRBD2. V trimming: 5 bases; J trimming: 6 bases; junction bases outside the gene matches: 5. This CDR3 has 15 amino acids. CDR1 is MNHEY and CDR2 is SMNVEV in the germline V gene (reference sequence). CDR3 sequence reads: CASSVLAGGVNEQFF. The DNA for the CDR3 is TGTGCCAGCAGTGTACTAGCGGGGGGCGTCAATGAGCAGTTCTTC.

The genes are TRBV7-9 and TRBJ2-3; 7 positions agree with TRBD2. From germline, CDR1 is SEHNR and CDR2 FQNEAQ (reference sequence). The CDR3 loop spans 16 amino acids. Germline trimming cut 5 bases from V and 1 base from J; bases unmatched to any gene: 9. The CDR3 DNA reads as TGTGCCAGCAGCCTACTTTCTAGCGGCCGCACAGATACGCAGTATTTT. Translating gives CASSLLSSGRTDTQYF.

V gene TRBV7-2 combines with J gene TRBJ1-5, with D perhaps matching TRBD1 (6 bases). V lost 5 bases and J 6 bases, leaving 20 bases between the germline ends. CDR3 length: 16 amino acids. Germline-derived CDR1 and CDR2 are SGHTA and FQGNSA. CDR3 nucleotides: TGTGCCAGCAGCCTACAGGGAACTTCCCATGGTCAGCCCCAGCATTTT. Protein: CASSLQGTSHGQPQHF.